This is a list of T cell receptor beta chains from one sample in a study of cytomegalovirus exposure and HLA in healthy donors. Only in-frame clones appear in the TCRdb table, and some are missing; sequencing was by immunoSEQ multiplex PCR. Among about 100,000 clones, 76% were seen once, and the ten largest hold 3% to 4%. Sequencing was performed on PBMCs. The receptors originated from a woman aged 50 to 65 in good health and CMV-seropositive. Each CDR3 is given with its conserved first and last residue. The D gene is left open where the match is weak. A clone size is listed for some rows: how often the clone was seen (once, few, many), or a class if it is expanded.

v_call,j_call,d_call,clone_size,cdr3_nt,cdr3_aa
TRBV19,TRBJ1-6,.,.,TGTGCCAGTAGTATTAGAGGGGGTAATTCACCCCTCCACTTT,CASSIRGGNSPLHF
TRBV2,TRBJ2-7,TRBD1,once,TGTGCCAGCAGTGACAGGGGGCAAGACGAGCAGTACTTC,CASSDRGQDEQYF
TRBV4-1,TRBJ1-2,.,.,TGCGCCAGCAGCCAAGAAACAGGTGGGAACTATGGCTACACCTTC,CASSQETGGNYGYTF
TRBV7-3,TRBJ2-7,TRBD2,once,TGTGCCAGCAGCTCCCCCCTAGAGCGGGGGGCGTCCTACGAGCAGTACTTC,CASSSPLERGASYEQYF
TRBV27,TRBJ2-1,.,.,TGTGCCAGCGCGGAGGTCGGCTCCTACAATGAGCAGTTCTTC,CASAEVGSYNEQFF
TRBV4-1,TRBJ2-3,TRBD2,.,TGCGCCAGCAGCCAAGATTCCAGCGGGGGGGGAGTGGATACGCAGTATTTT,CASSQDSSGGGVDTQYF
TRBV27,TRBJ2-2,TRBD1,once,TGTGCCAGCAGTTTCGGACAGGGGGCTGGCACCGGGGAGCTGTTTTTT,CASSFGQGAGTGELFF
TRBV20-1,TRBJ2-5,.,.,TGCAGTGCTGGGGGGGCAGAGACCCAGTACTTC,CSAGGAETQYF
TRBV18,TRBJ1-2,.,.,TGTGCCAGCTCCCTCAGGGAGGAATATGGCTACACCTTC,CASSLREEYGYTF
TRBV2,TRBJ2-7,TRBD2,few,TGTGCCAGCAGTGAGGGACTAGCGAAAGAGCAGTACTTC,CASSEGLAKEQYF
TRBV5-1,TRBJ2-1,TRBD2,.,TGCGCCAGCAGCTTGGATTGGGGGAGGGCCGGAAATGAGCAGTTCTTC,CASSLDWGRAGNEQFF
TRBV5-4,TRBJ2-2,TRBD1,.,TGTGCCAGCAGCCCGGACAGGGCCAACACCGGGGAGCTGTTTTTT,CASSPDRANTGELFF
TRBV6-6,TRBJ2-4,.,.,TGTGCCAGCAGTTACCAGGCCATTCAGTACTTC,CASSYQAIQYF
TRBV25-1,TRBJ1-1,TRBD1,.,TGTGCCAGCATCCGGACAGGGGGCTGGACTGAAGCTTTCTTT,CASIRTGGWTEAFF
TRBV2,TRBJ1-1,TRBD1,once,TGTGCCAGCAGTTTTATGGGACAGGGGAGATCCGAAGCTTTCTTT,CASSFMGQGRSEAFF
TRBV19,TRBJ2-1,.,.,TGTGCCAGTAGTTATAGCGTGAGCTCCTACAATGAGCAGTTCTTC,CASSYSVSSYNEQFF
TRBV11-2,TRBJ1-1,.,.,TGTGCCAGCAGCCCGAGGCTATACAGGGCGAACACTGAAGCTTTCTTT,CASSPRLYRANTEAFF
TRBV6-5,TRBJ2-5,TRBD1,.,TGTGCCAGCAGTCATCGGACAGGAGAAGAGCAGTACTTC,CASSHRTGEEQYF
TRBV13,TRBJ1-2,TRBD1,.,TGTGCCAGCAGCTTAGCAACCCACAACGCGGACAGGCGACTCTATGGCTACACCTTC,CASSLATHNADRRLYGYTF
TRBV19,TRBJ1-1,TRBD1,few,TGTGCCAGTAGTAGGACAGGAGTCGGCACTGAAGCTTTCTTT,CASSRTGVGTEAFF
TRBV6-1,TRBJ2-7,.,.,TGTGCCAGCAGTGAAGGCGGAGACAGCTACGAGCAGTACTTC,CASSEGGDSYEQYF
TRBV2,TRBJ2-2,TRBD2,few,TGTGCCAGCCGCGGGAGGACACTGAACACCGGGGAGCTGTTTTTT,CASRGRTLNTGELFF
TRBV11-2,TRBJ2-5,.,.,TGTGCCGGAGCACAAAAGGGGTACGAAGAGACCCAGTACTTC,CAGAQKGYEETQYF
TRBV10-2,TRBJ1-5,TRBD1,.,TGCGCCAGCCTCGGGACAGGGAATCAGCCCCAGCATTTT,CASLGTGNQPQHF
TRBV5-1,TRBJ2-1,TRBD1,.,TGCGCCAGCAGCTTAGGGGGCCATGAGCAGTTCTTC,CASSLGGHEQFF
TRBV2,TRBJ2-1,TRBD2,.,TGTGCCAGCAGTGAACCAGCGGGAGGGAGCTCCTACAATGAGCAGTTCTTC,CASSEPAGGSSYNEQFF
TRBV7-6,TRBJ2-4,TRBD2,.,TGTGCCAGCAGCTTATATATAGCGGGAGTACCACGCAACAAAAACATTCAGTACTTC,CASSLYIAGVPRNKNIQYF
TRBV11-1,TRBJ2-2,TRBD1,.,TGTGCCAGCAGCTTAGCGAGGACAGGTACCACCGGGGAGCTGTTTTTT,CASSLARTGTTGELFF
TRBV5-5,TRBJ1-1,TRBD1,.,TGTGCCAGCCACAGGGGAATGAACACTGAAGCTTTCTTT,CASHRGMNTEAFF
TRBV19,TRBJ2-7,TRBD2,once,TGTGCCAGTAGTATCTTAGCGGGAGTCGTATACGAGCAGTACTTC,CASSILAGVVYEQYF
TRBV2,TRBJ2-7,TRBD2,.,TGTGCCAGCAGTGAAACGACTAGCGGGAGAGGGTACGAGCAGTACTTC,CASSETTSGRGYEQYF
TRBV5-5,TRBJ1-3,TRBD1,.,TGTGCCAGCAGCCCGGGACAGGCGGATAACACCATATATTTT,CASSPGQADNTIYF
TRBV7-8,TRBJ2-7,.,.,TGTGCCAGCAGCTTACTGAGACAAAGCTACGAGCAGTACTTC,CASSLLRQSYEQYF
TRBV13,TRBJ1-2,.,.,TGTGCCAGCAGCTTACACTCGGGGAGGGGCTATGGCTACACCTTC,CASSLHSGRGYGYTF
TRBV9,TRBJ1-2,.,once,TGTGCCAGCAGCGTAGAAAGGGGGATTGGAACCGGCTATGGCTACACCTTC,CASSVERGIGTGYGYTF
TRBV7-9,TRBJ2-2,TRBD2,.,TGTGCCAGCAGCCGGACTAGCGGGGGGCAAAACACCGGGGAGCTGTTTTTT,CASSRTSGGQNTGELFF
TRBV15,TRBJ2-3,TRBD2,.,TGTGCCACCAGCAAACCCGGGACTAGCGGGGGGGCAGATACGCAGTATTTT,CATSKPGTSGGADTQYF
TRBV7-9,TRBJ1-1,.,few,TGTGCCAGCAGCCCACCAAGGACAGCGAACACTGAAGCTTTCTTT,CASSPPRTANTEAFF
TRBV10-2,TRBJ1-4,TRBD1,.,TGCGCCAGCTGGGGTCCGGGACAGCCTAATGAAAAACTGTTTTTT,CASWGPGQPNEKLFF
TRBV29-1,TRBJ2-3,.,.,TGCAGCGACGTCGCCGGGACGTCGGGGGTTAATACGCAGTATTTT,CSDVAGTSGVNTQYF